This T cell receptor beta chain was retrieved from a study of T-cell reconstitution after alpha-beta-depleted transplantation in children. Concerning this clonotype itself: Its target is unknown.

Unique molecular identifiers were incorporated when the TCRbeta library was constructed. TCRdb recomputed calls from the PCR reads with MiXCR, one row per CDR3 protein. The sample gives 330,000 or so distinct CDR3 sequences, 6% to 10% of which show up once; around 10% is in the top ten. Broader study findings: By one year post-transplant, T-cell counts and diversity largely arose from T cells that were newly produced.

Sequences were derived from peripheral blood, sampled 360 days after TCRalphabeta/CD19-depleted stem cell transplant. The TCR sequence derives from a female patient under 10 years old who had a stem cell transplant for Fanconi anemia, so the T cells may come from the graft donor.

The CDR3 here is CASSLTGGGPEETQYF. The CDR3 DNA reads as TGCGCCAGCAGCCTGACTGGTGGGGGCCCCGAAGAGACCCAGTACTTC. The chain employs TRBV4-1 and TRBJ2-5; weak D call: TRBD1 (6 bases). The germline gives CDR1 MGHRA, CDR2 YSYEKL. The CDR3 is 16 amino acids. V was pared by 4 bases and J by 3 bases, with 18 bases between.